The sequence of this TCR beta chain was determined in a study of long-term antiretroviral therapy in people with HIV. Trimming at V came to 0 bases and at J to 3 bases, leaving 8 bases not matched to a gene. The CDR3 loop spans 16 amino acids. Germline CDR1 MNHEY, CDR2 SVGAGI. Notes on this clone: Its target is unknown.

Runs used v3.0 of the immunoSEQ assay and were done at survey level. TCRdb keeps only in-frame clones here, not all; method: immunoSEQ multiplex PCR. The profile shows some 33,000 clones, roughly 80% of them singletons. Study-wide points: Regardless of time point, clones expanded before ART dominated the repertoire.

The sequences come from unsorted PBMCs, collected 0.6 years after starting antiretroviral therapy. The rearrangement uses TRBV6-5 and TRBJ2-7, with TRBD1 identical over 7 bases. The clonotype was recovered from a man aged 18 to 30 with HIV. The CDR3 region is CASSYSVGQDNYEQYF. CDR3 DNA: TGTGCCAGCAGTTACTCGGTTGGACAGGACAACTACGAGCAGTACTTC.